The entry that follows covers one T cell receptor (beta chain) sequence. The antigen is undetermined. At survey level, the immunoSEQ assay was run in its v3.0 version. The table came from immunoSEQ multiplex PCR; TCRdb's copy has only in-frame clones and leaves some out. The top ten hold approximately 15% of the sample, which has around 15,000 clones, about 71% seen once. The sample originates from a study of long-term antiretroviral therapy in people with HIV. Study as a whole: Samples from the earliest time points predate the 2015 immediate-ART recommendation by about a decade.

Every specimen provided 1-10 million cryopreserved PBMC before DNA extraction took place. The CDR3 covers 16 residues. Germline V gene sequence: CDR1 SQVTM, CDR2 ANQGSEA. Deletions cut 7 bases from V and 6 bases from J, with 25 bases between. Study observations and caveats: The repertoire was dominated at all time points by clones expanded before ART.

This rearrangement joins TRBV29-1 to TRBJ2-4, with D perhaps TRBD1 or TRBD2 (7 bases each). This receptor was obtained from a woman aged 45 to 65 with HIV. Sequenced material: unsorted PBMCs, taken 1.5 years before starting antiretroviral therapy. CDR3 coding DNA: TGCAGCGCCACACCCAGGGGGGGCTTCGAGGGAAACATTCAGTACTTC. Amino acid sequence: CSATPRGGFEGNIQYF.